Here is one TCR beta chain with its context. The protocol was immunoSEQ multiplex PCR, while the TCRdb copy is restricted to in-frame clones and leaves out a portion. The sample lists some 120,000 clones; approximately 90% were seen once. The CDR3 covers 13 residues. V lost 1 base and J 7 bases, leaving 9 bases between the germline ends. CDR1 and CDR2 (germline): KGHDR, SFDVKD. These data originate in a study of control samples from healthy donors and cancer patients. This chain connects TRBV24-1 to TRBJ1-1; D gene unclear. The sequence derives from a young man in good health. Sequencing was performed on blood. The CDR3 protein is CATSDLSGDEAFF. The CDR3, as DNA: TGTGCCACCAGTGATTTATCAGGTGATGAAGCTTTCTTT.